A selection of T cell receptor beta chains follows, all from one sample in a study of cytotoxic CD8 clonotypes in ibrutinib-treated CLL. Assay: immunoSEQ multiplex PCR; the TCRdb copy retains only in-frame clones and omits some. In the table there are some 200,000 clones, 70% of which are singletons. The sample was PBMCs, taken after 12 months of ibrutinib treatment. The origin of the receptors is a human donor with chronic lymphocytic leukemia. Both conserved end residues are part of each CDR3. The D gene is left open where the match is weak. Size is stated for part of the rows, as once, few or many counts, or as a class when the clone is expanded.

v_call	j_call	clone_size	d_call	cdr3_nt	cdr3_aa
TRBV7-2	TRBJ2-1	few	NA	TGTGCCAGCAGCTTTCCGGGGACCACCCAAAATGAGCAGTTCTTC	CASSFPGTTQNEQFF
TRBV5-1	TRBJ1-1	few	NA	TGCGCCAGCAGCTTGGTGGGAGGCGGCATGAACACTGAAGCTTTCTTT	CASSLVGGGMNTEAFF
TRBV6-5	TRBJ2-7	NA	NA	TGTGCCAGCAGTTACGGGACACCTAACCTCTCCTACGAGCAGTACTTC	CASSYGTPNLSYEQYF
TRBV2	TRBJ1-1	NA	NA	TGTGCCAGCGGGACGCAGGGTCAGAACACTGAAGCTTTCTTT	CASGTQGQNTEAFF
TRBV18	TRBJ2-7	NA	TRBD2	TGTGCCAGCTCACCGCCGAAGGGGACTAGCGGATACGAGCAGTACTTC	CASSPPKGTSGYEQYF
TRBV27	TRBJ1-3	NA	NA	TGTGCCAGCCGGAAACTGGCGGGGCAGAGCTCTGGAAACACCATATATTTT	CASRKLAGQSSGNTIYF
TRBV11-2	TRBJ2-6	NA	TRBD2	TGTGCCAGCAGCTTAGATAGTCTAGCGGGAGGGTTCTCTGGGGCCAACGTCCTGACTTTC	CASSLDSLAGGFSGANVLTF
TRBV27	TRBJ1-1	NA	NA	TGTGCCAGCAGTGTGCCGGGGGCTGAAGCTTTCTTT	CASSVPGAEAFF
TRBV7-9	TRBJ1-5	once	TRBD1	TGTGCCAGCAGCTTAAGTGGAACAGGGGGCCCCAATCAGCCCCAGCATTTT	CASSLSGTGGPNQPQHF
TRBV7-9	TRBJ1-2	NA	NA	TGTGCCAGCAGCTTGGAACGGATATATAACTATGGCTACACCTTC	CASSLERIYNYGYTF
TRBV28	TRBJ1-5	NA	NA	TGTGCCAGCAGGCCGTCTGCACAGCCCCAGCATTTT	CASRPSAQPQHF
TRBV6-1	TRBJ2-1	NA	TRBD1	TGTGCCAGCAGTGAGACAGGGGATGAGCAGTTCTTC	CASSETGDEQFF
TRBV6-5	TRBJ2-7	few	TRBD2	TGTGCCAGCAGTAGCGGACTAGCGGGAGACGAGCAGTACTTC	CASSSGLAGDEQYF
TRBV5-6	TRBJ1-5	NA	TRBD1	TGTGCCAGCCGGACCAGGGGGGGAAATCAGCCCCAGCATTTT	CASRTRGGNQPQHF
TRBV7-3	TRBJ2-3	NA	NA	TGTGCCAGCAGCTTAACGTTTGCATTCAGTCCAGATACGCAGTATTTT	CASSLTFAFSPDTQYF
TRBV7-2	TRBJ1-4	NA	NA	TGTGCCAGCAGGGGAGGGACGGTCGGATCAGAAAAACTGTTTTTT	CASRGGTVGSEKLFF
TRBV11-1	TRBJ2-6	NA	NA	TGTGCCAGCAGCTTATTCGTGAAGGCCTCTGGGGCCAACGTCCTGACTTTC	CASSLFVKASGANVLTF
TRBV6-5	TRBJ1-2	few	TRBD1	TGTGCCAGCATCCAAGGGACAGGGAACTATGGCTACACCTTC	CASIQGTGNYGYTF
TRBV7-9	TRBJ2-2	NA	NA	TGTGCCAGCAGCTTACGACAGGCCCCCGCCGGGGAGCTGTTTTTT	CASSLRQAPAGELFF
TRBV10-1	TRBJ2-7	NA	NA	TGCGCCAGCAGTGAGAGGGACACCTACGAGCAGTACTTC	CASSERDTYEQYF